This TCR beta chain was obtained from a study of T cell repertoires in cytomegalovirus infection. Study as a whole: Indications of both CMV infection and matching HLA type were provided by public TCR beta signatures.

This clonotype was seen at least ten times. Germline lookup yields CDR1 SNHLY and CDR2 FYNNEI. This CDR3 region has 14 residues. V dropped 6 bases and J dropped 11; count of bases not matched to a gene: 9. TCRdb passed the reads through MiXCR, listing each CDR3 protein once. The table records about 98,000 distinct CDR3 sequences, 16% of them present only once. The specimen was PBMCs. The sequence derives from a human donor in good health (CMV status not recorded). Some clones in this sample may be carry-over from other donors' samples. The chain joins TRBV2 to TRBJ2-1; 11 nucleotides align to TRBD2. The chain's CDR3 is CASRVGTSGGQQFF. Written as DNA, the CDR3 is TGTGCCAGCAGGGTGGGGACTAGCGGAGGGCAGCAGTTCTTC.